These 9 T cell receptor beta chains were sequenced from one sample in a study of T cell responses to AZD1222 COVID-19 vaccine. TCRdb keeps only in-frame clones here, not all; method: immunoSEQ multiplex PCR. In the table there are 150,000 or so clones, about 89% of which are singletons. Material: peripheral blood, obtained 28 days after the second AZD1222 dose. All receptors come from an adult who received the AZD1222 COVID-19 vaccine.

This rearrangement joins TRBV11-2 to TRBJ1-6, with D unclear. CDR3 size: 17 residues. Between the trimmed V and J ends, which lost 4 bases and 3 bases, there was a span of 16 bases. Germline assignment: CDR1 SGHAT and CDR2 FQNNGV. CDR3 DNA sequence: TGTGCCAGCAGCTACTCGGAGGTGGGAATCTATAATTCACCCCTCCACTTT. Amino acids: CASSYSEVGIYNSPLHF.

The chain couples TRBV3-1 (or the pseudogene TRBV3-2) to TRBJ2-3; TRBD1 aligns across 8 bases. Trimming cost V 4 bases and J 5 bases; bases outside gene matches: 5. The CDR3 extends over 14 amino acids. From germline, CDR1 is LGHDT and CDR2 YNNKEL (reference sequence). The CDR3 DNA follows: TGTGCCAGCAGCCGTCAGGGGGCTGGAGATACGCAGTATTTT. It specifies CASSRQGAGDTQYF.

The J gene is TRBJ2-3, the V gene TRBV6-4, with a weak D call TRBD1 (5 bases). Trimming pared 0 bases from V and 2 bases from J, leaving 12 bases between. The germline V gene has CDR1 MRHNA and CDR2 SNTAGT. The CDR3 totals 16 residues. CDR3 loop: CASSDSIGVSTDTQYF. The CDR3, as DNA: TGTGCCAGCAGTGACTCAATAGGGGTATCCACAGATACGCAGTATTTT.

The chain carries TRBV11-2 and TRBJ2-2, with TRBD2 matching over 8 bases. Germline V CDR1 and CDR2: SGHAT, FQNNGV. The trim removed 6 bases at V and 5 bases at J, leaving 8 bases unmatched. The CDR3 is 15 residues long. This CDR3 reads CASRAAGGLTGELFF. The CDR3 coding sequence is TGTGCCAGCAGGGCCGCGGGGGGTTTAACCGGGGAGCTGTTTTTT.

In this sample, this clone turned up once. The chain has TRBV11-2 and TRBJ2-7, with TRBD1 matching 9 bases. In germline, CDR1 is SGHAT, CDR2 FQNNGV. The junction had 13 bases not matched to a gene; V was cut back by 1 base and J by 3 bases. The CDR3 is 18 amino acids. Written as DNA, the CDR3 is TGTGCCAGCAGCTTAGCTTATTTCCGGGACAGGGAGGTCTACGAGCAGTACTTC. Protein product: CASSLAYFRDREVYEQYF.

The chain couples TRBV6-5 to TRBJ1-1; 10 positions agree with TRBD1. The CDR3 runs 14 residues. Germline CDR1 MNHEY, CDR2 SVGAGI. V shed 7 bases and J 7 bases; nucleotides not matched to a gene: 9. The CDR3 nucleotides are TGTGCCAGCACCCAGATCCGGGACAGGGGTGAAGCTTTCTTT. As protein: CASTQIRDRGEAFF.

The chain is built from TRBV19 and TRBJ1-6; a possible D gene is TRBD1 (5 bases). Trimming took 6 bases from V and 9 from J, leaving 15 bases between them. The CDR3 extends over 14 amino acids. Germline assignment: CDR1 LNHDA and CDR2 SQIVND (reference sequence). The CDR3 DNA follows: TGTGCCAGTAGCAACATGGGGCCGGGTTCACCCCTCCACTTT. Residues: CASSNMGPGSPLHF.

CDR3 in amino acids: CASSSPRRATGTGELFF. The CDR3 DNA sequence: TGTGCCAGTAGTTCCCCGCGCAGGGCCACTGGGACCGGGGAGCTGTTTTTT. V and J are TRBV19 and TRBJ2-2, with a weak D call TRBD1 (5 bases). The germline V gene has CDR1 LNHDA and CDR2 SQIVND (reference sequence). The length of the CDR3 is 17 residues. V gave up 5 bases and J gave up 5 bases, with 21 bases separating them.

The CDR3 here is CSGTTGGTEAFF. As DNA, the CDR3 is TGCAGCGGTACGACAGGGGGTACTGAAGCTTTCTTT. The rearrangement joins TRBV29-1 to TRBJ1-1; TRBD1 aligns across 9 bases. There are 12 residues in the CDR3. J lost 5 bases, V lost 7 bases, and 5 bases had no gene match. Germline CDR1 is SQVTM and CDR2 is ANQGSEA.